Presented here are 18 T cell receptor beta chains from one specimen sequenced in a study of blood T cell repertoires in COVID-19. Sequencing used immunoSEQ multiplex PCR; TCRdb keeps in-frame clones, though not all of them. Of some 260,000 clones in the sample, over 75% were seen once. Sequencing was carried out using peripheral blood. These receptors were collected from a woman aged 70-85 years with COVID-19, enrolled during active disease.

The J gene is TRBJ1-5, the V gene TRBV19; 9 bases are a match to TRBD1. The CDR3 sequence is 15 residues long. CDR1 and CDR2 from the germline V gene are LNHDA and SQIVND (reference sequence). The J segment lost 2 bases and the V segment lost 8 bases, leaving 7 bases of the junction unmatched. CDR3 protein: CASLRTGVGNQPQHF. The CDR3 DNA follows: TGTGCCAGTTTAAGGACAGGGGTGGGCAATCAGCCCCAGCATTTT.

This clone was counted a single time. This rearrangement joins TRBV27 to TRBJ2-7; TRBD1 aligns across 7 bases. Germline assignment: CDR1 MNHEY and CDR2 SMNVEV (reference sequence). CDR3 size: 15 residues. The ends lost 0 bases at V and 1 base at J; junction bases unmatched: 3. The CDR3 spells CASSLSGTASYEQYF. CDR3 coding DNA: TGTGCCAGCAGTTTATCCGGGACAGCATCCTACGAGCAGTACTTC.

The CDR3 coding sequence is TGCGCCAGCAGCTTGGAACCCCGCAGGGCACTTACAACTAATGAAAAACTGTTTTTT. Translated, it gives CASSLEPRRALTTNEKLFF. The V gene is TRBV5-1, the J gene TRBJ1-4, with TRBD1 as a possible D gene (5 bases). V was clipped by 0 bases and J by 0 bases, with 18 bases between them. Germline CDR1 SGHRS, CDR2 YFSETQ. The CDR3 is made up of 19 amino acids. Complete variable domain (other parts from reference TRBV5-1 and TRBJ1-4): KAGVTQTPRYLIKTRGQQVTLSCSPISGHRSVSWYQQTPGQGLQFLFEYFSETQRNKGNFPGRFSGRQFSNSRSEMNVSTLELGDSALYLCASSLEPRRALTTNEKLFFGSGTQLSVL.

This rearrangement joins TRBV5-1 to TRBJ2-5; D possibly corresponds to TRBD2 (6 bases). The CDR3 has 15 amino acids. V was shortened by 4 bases and J by 3 bases, with 16 bases between the two germline ends. Germline V gene sequence: CDR1 SGHRS, CDR2 YFSETQ. The CDR3 protein is CASSPNWDSKETQYF. In DNA, the CDR3 is TGCGCCAGCAGCCCCAACTGGGACTCAAAAGAGACCCAGTACTTC. Based on the CDR3 plus reference TRBV5-1 and TRBJ2-5, the full variable domain is KAGVTQTPRYLIKTRGQQVTLSCSPISGHRSVSWYQQTPGQGLQFLFEYFSETQRNKGNFPGRFSGRQFSNSRSEMNVSTLELGDSALYLCASSPNWDSKETQYFGPGTRLLVL.

This clone has a count of ten or more. The CDR3 sequence: CASGRSYEQYF. The CDR3 DNA reads as TGTGCCAGCGGGAGGTCGTACGAGCAGTACTTC. The V gene is TRBV7-8, the J gene TRBJ2-7; possible D gene TRBD2, 6 bases. Trimming shortened V by 8 bases and J by 4 bases, and 9 bases separated the two germline ends. Germline V gene lookup returns CDR1 SGHVS and CDR2 FQNEAQ. CDR3 size: 11 residues.

The chain couples TRBV7-8 to TRBJ1-2; tentatively, D is TRBD1 (5 bases). The CDR3 extends over 15 amino acids. V lost 7 bases, J lost 7 bases, and 22 bases lay in between. Per germline, CDR1 SGHVS and CDR2 FQNEAQ. The CDR3 nucleotides read TGTGCCAGCAACCCCCATGGGGCGGGAGAGAGTGGCTACACCTTC. This encodes CASNPHGAGESGYTF. The full variable domain, with the rest looked up from reference TRBV7-8 and TRBJ1-2, is GAGVSQSPRYKVAKRGQDVALRCDPISGHVSLFWYQQALGQGPEFLTYFQNEAQLDKSGLPSDRFFAERPEGSVSTLKIQRTQQEDSAVYLCASNPHGAGESGYTFGSGTRLTVV.

This chain connects TRBV19 to TRBJ1-1, with D unresolved. Germline V CDR1 and CDR2: LNHDA, SQIVND (reference sequence). Trimming pared 6 bases from V and 0 bases from J, leaving 11 bases between. CDR3 length equals 14 residues. CDR3 sequence reads: CASRPREMNTEAFF. The DNA of the CDR3 is TGTGCCAGTAGGCCACGGGAGATGAACACTGAAGCTTTCTTT.

Only one count was recorded for this clone. The chain uses TRBV7-2 and TRBJ2-7, with 9 bases that match TRBD1. The CDR3 extends over 15 amino acids. Per germline, CDR1 SGHTA and CDR2 FQGNSA. After removal of 3 bases from V and 2 bases from J, the junction contained 5 bases not matched to a gene. This CDR3 is CASSFPDRGTYEQYF. The DNA of the CDR3 is TGTGCCAGCAGCTTCCCGGACAGGGGTACCTACGAGCAGTACTTC.

The chain recombines TRBV4-2 with TRBJ2-7; no firm D call. V shed 0 bases and J shed 3 bases, with 6 bases lying between them. The CDR3 is 13 residues long. Germline assignment: CDR1 LGHNA and CDR2 YNFKEQ. CDR3 sequence reads: CASSQDLDYEQYF. CDR3 nucleotides: TGTGCCAGCAGCCAAGATCTAGACTACGAGCAGTACTTC.

The chain combines TRBV7-9 with TRBJ1-2, with TRBD1 matching over 7 bases. CDR3 size: 14 residues. Germline lookup yields CDR1 SEHNR and CDR2 FQNEAQ (reference sequence). Germline trimming cut 2 bases from V and 5 bases from J; bases unmatched to any gene: 5. The CDR3 DNA reads as TGTGCCAGCAGCTTAATGGGACAGCCTTATGGCTACACCTTC. Protein sequence: CASSLMGQPYGYTF. Based on the CDR3 plus reference TRBV7-9 and TRBJ1-2, the full variable domain is DTGVSQNPRHKITKRGQNVTFRCDPISEHNRLYWYRQTLGQGPEFLTYFQNEAQLEKSRLLSDRFSAERPKGSFSTLEIQRTEQGDSAMYLCASSLMGQPYGYTFGSGTRLTVV.

This chain joins TRBV11-3 and TRBJ2-7, with 13 bases identical to TRBD2. The germline V gene has CDR1 SGHNT and CDR2 YENEEA. V lost 5 bases and J lost 2; bases outside the gene matches: 12. This CDR3 comprises 18 residues. The CDR3: CASSQGLAGFGFTYEQYF. Written as DNA, the CDR3 is TGTGCCAGCAGCCAGGGACTAGCGGGATTCGGATTCACCTACGAGCAGTACTTC.

This chain links TRBV4-2 with TRBJ2-1; 7 bases line up with TRBD2. The CDR3 runs 16 residues. Germline V lookup: CDR1 LGHNA, CDR2 YNFKEQ. J was trimmed by 7 bases and V by 4 bases; bases with no gene match: 13. CDR3 sequence reads: CASSPRGSGTGNEQFF. The CDR3 DNA follows: TGTGCCAGCAGCCCCCGTGGGAGCGGGACGGGTAATGAGCAGTTCTTC.

The genes are TRBV4-1 and TRBJ2-1, with D perhaps matching TRBD2 (6 bases). The CDR3 contains 16 residues. CDR1 and CDR2 from the germline V gene are MGHRA and YSYEKL. The ends were cut back, 4 bases at V and 9 bases at J, with 22 bases in the middle. As DNA, the CDR3 is TGCGCCAGCAGCCTGTCGACTAGGGGAGTGGTCGGTGAGCAGTTCTTC. Translating it yields CASSLSTRGVVGEQFF.

The rearrangement links TRBV28 to TRBJ1-4; D not resolved. The CDR3 contains 15 residues. Germline V gives CDR1 MDHEN, CDR2 SYDVKM. The ends were cut back, 3 bases at V and 0 bases at J, with 8 bases in the middle. CDR3 sequence (DNA): TGTGCCAGCAGTTTTTCGGGGACAACTAATGAAAAACTGTTTTTT. It yields the protein CASSFSGTTNEKLFF.

This sequence joins TRBV4-3 and TRBJ1-5; 8 positions agree with TRBD1. Germline V gene data show CDR1 as LGHNA and CDR2 as YSLEER. The CDR3 consists of 14 residues. J lost 5 bases, V lost 3 bases, and 3 bases had no gene match. The CDR3 reads CASSQLTGDQPQHF. CDR3 bases: TGCGCCAGCAGCCAGTTGACAGGGGATCAGCCCCAGCATTTT.

This chain connects TRBV7-3 to TRBJ2-1, with 7 bases matching TRBD2. The V and J ends lost 4 bases and 6 bases, in that order; junction bases with no gene match: 0. The CDR3 has 12 residues. Germline CDR1 SGHTA, CDR2 FQGTGA. This CDR3 reads CASSSGGNEQFF. The DNA of the CDR3 is TGTGCCAGCAGCTCGGGAGGCAATGAGCAGTTCTTC.

The chain combines TRBV29-1 with TRBJ1-2; the match to TRBD1 covers 9 bases. This CDR3 region has 13 residues. Germline CDR1 and CDR2: SQVTM and ANQGSEA. Germline trimming cut 4 bases from V and 3 bases from J; bases unmatched to any gene: 3. The CDR3 region has the DNA TGCAGCGTTGGGACAGGGGTAGACTATGGCTACACCTTC. Translation gives CSVGTGVDYGYTF.

V and J are TRBV10-3 and TRBJ2-3; D gene ambiguous. CDR3 length equals 16 residues. Germline V CDR1 and CDR2: ENHRY, SYGVKD. V shed 0 bases and J shed 1 base, with 11 bases lying between them. The CDR3 nucleotides read TGTGCCATCAGTGAGTCAATTTCCACGGGCACAGATACGCAGTATTTT. Its translation is CAISESISTGTDTQYF.